This TCR beta chain was identified during a study of esophageal squamous cell carcinoma tumors (dated by TCRdb to the early 2020s). For the study in its entirety: Using principal component analysis combined with K-means clustering of immunohistochemical values for T-cell and checkpoint markers, the researchers divided patients into immuno relation high and low groups. The wider cohort included some 54 esophageal squamous cell carcinoma patients in Japan who were treated with surgery, of whom around 20 were high and around 32 were low immuno relation cases. TCR sequencing covered some 10 patients: five randomly selected high immuno relation cases and five background-matched low immuno relation cases. The study was designed to assess TCR repertoire diversity and shared TCR repertoires of T cells within the tumor environment of esophageal squamous cell carcinoma. The approximately 9 cases yielded around 1.7 million total TCRalpha reads and 1,291,510 total TCRbeta reads, and approximately 33,000 and 36,000 of those reads, respectively, were unique.

This clonotype is categorized as medium-sized (0.01 to 0.1%). The specificity of this receptor is unknown. Base qualities were left out, and no much larger clone turns up one base away. The method was 5' RACE. The PCR step used KAPA HiFi along with constant-region primers for TCRalpha or TCRbeta and a P20EA primer, and a nested second PCR with CA2 or CB2 followed. Amplification of TCR genes was performed by unbiased adaptor ligation RT-PCR, in which reverse transcription was carried out with Superscript III and a polyT18-containing BSL-18E primer. Following second-strand synthesis and blunting, the P10EA/P20EA adaptor was ligated to the 5' end of the cDNA, and NotI digestion was then performed. The first and second PCRs ran approximately 22 cycles of 98°C for 20 s, 65°C for 30 s and 72°C for 1 min. Amplicons were indexed with the Nextera XT Index kit v2 Set A, pooled equimolarly and quantified on a Qubit 2.0 Fluorometer. For sequencing, the Illumina MiSeq platform generated 2x300 bp paired-end reads. In the original analysis: Using Repertoire Genesis software ver.1.0, reads were assigned to V and J genes based on the highest identity to IMGT reference sequences. CDR3 was defined as the region from Cys104 to Phe118 plus Gly119 and was translated, and unique sequence reads were defined by distinct V, J and CDR3 amino acids. Shared V|J combinations were chosen if significant in both a Fisher's exact test in edgeR and a Mann Whitney U test. Repertoire dissimilarity index was computed with the R rdi package after removing singletons and bootstrapping 500 repertoire combinations. TCRdb reran the public reads through fastp at Q25 and MiXCR, keeping productive beta chains. Each CDR3 protein gets just one entry, which takes the most common genes and DNA from the rows behind it. The V and J calls come from TCRdb's annotation, not from the publication. The sample has some 1,000 distinct CDR3 sequences on record, roughly 13% of them singletons. Under 20% of the sample is held by the ten biggest clonotypes.

V trim: 5 bases; J trim: 5 bases; unmatched bases: 2. Spanning cysteine to phenylalanine, the CDR3 consists of 14 amino acids. Only CDR3 DNA is held: 42 bases, read in frame from base 1. CDR1 MNHEY and CDR2 SMNVEV are derived from the germline V gene (reference sequence). Patients who had received neoadjuvant chemotherapy or for whom clinical information was lacking were excluded from enrollment. The TCR-sequenced cases shown were male, and subtotal esophagectomy with 2- or 3-field lymphadenectomy was performed in the TCR-sequenced cases shown. A Qiagen AllPrep kit was used to extract RNA from bulk tumor tissue sections, and T cells were not sorted. Until RNA extraction, small sections of surgically resected tumor tissue were kept in RNAlater reagent at -80 degrees C. Study-level results and caveats: A single dominant TCRalpha VJ recombination with apparently reduced TCRalpha diversity was observed in three of the 10 cases. Because TCRalphabeta repertoire variation was large, shared V|J recombination candidates may have been selected by chance. TCR repertoire analysis included only a few cases, and CDR3 clonotype-level investigation was not performed. Because TCRalpha and TCRbeta chains were sequenced separately, chain pairing and the antigens recognized remained unknown. Over 26 TRAV|TRAJ and about 20 TRBV|TRBJ combinations appeared shared among high immuno relation cases, including TRAV13-1|TRAJ22 and TRBV7-9|TRBJ2-7. Total TCR repertoire counts did not differ between groups, but significant repertoire counts were higher in the high immuno relation group.

The TCR sequence derives from a man aged 50 or older with esophageal squamous cell carcinoma. Sequencing was carried out using tumor tissue. In this chain, TRBV27 is recombined with TRBJ1-6, with 8 middle bases fitting TRBD1. The CDR3 region: CASSATGDNSPLHF. The DNA sequence is given as TGTGCCAGCAGTGCGACAGGGGATAATTCACCCCTCCACTTT.